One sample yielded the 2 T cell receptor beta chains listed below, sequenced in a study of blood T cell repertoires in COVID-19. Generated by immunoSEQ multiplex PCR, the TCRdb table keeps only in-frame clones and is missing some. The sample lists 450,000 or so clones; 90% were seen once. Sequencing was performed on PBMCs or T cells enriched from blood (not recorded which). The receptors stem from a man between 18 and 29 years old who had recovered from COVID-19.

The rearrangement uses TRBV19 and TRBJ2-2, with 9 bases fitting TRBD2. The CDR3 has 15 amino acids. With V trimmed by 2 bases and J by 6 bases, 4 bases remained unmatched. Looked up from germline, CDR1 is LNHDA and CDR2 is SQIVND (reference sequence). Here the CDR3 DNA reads TGTGCCAGTAGTATAAGGCGGGGGGGCTCCGGGGAGCTGTTTTTT. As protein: CASSIRRGGSGELFF.

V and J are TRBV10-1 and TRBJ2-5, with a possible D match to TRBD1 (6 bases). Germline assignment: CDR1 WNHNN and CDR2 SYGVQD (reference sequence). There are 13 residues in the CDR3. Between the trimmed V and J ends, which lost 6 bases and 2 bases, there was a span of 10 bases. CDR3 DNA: TGCGCCAGCAGCCCCAGGGGACAAGAGACCCAGTACTTC. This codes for CASSPRGQETQYF.